Listed here are 13 T cell receptor beta chains from one sample, sequenced in a study of T cells after posttransplantation cyclophosphamide. TCRdb's copy holds only in-frame clones and misses some; the assay was immunoSEQ multiplex PCR. The sample lists some 21,000 clones; 75% to 90% were seen once. Control samples came 1 year after myeloablative marrow transplants with methotrexate plus calcineurin inhibitor. The sample here was PBMCs, taken roughly 350 days after allogeneic stem cell transplant with calcineurin inhibitor and methotrexate. These receptor sequences come from a female patient younger than 45 who received an allogeneic stem cell transplant from an unrelated donor, was CMV-positive, and had acute and chronic GVHD. The T cells may come from the graft donor.

The chain employs TRBV27 and TRBJ2-2; 16 bases agree with TRBD2. The germline gives CDR1 MNHEY, CDR2 SMNVEV (reference sequence). This CDR3 has 19 amino acids. J was trimmed by 2 bases and V by 7 bases; bases with no gene match: 10. The CDR3 is CASTLRGTSGRDNTGELFF. Here the CDR3 DNA reads TGTGCCAGCACCTTACGGGGGACTAGCGGGAGGGACAACACCGGGGAGCTGTTTTTT.

The chain combines TRBV10-3 with TRBJ2-1, with 11 bases identical to TRBD2. In germline, CDR1 is ENHRY, CDR2 SYGVKD. With V trimmed by 5 bases and J by 7 bases, 16 bases remained unmatched. There are 18 residues in the CDR3. In DNA, the CDR3 is TGTGCCATCAGTATCGGACTAGCGGGCATCCCTCATCTAAATGAGCAGTTCTTC. Translating it yields CAISIGLAGIPHLNEQFF.

This sequence joins TRBV19 and TRBJ1-5, with TRBD1 matching 7 bases. This CDR3 has 14 residues. Germline V gives CDR1 LNHDA, CDR2 SQIVND (reference sequence). V lost 6 bases to trimming and J lost 2 bases; unmatched junction nucleotides: 4. CDR3 sequence reads: CASSADRGNQPQHF. DNA for the CDR3: TGTGCCAGTAGCGCCGACAGGGGCAATCAGCCCCAGCATTTT. Drawing the rest from reference TRBV19 and TRBJ1-5, the complete variable domain is DGGITQSPKYLFRKEGQNVTLSCEQNLNHDAMYWYRQDPGQGLRLIYYSQIVNDFQKGDIAEGYSVSREKKESFPLTVTSAQKNPTAFYLCASSADRGNQPQHFGDGTRLSIL.

The J gene is TRBJ1-1, the V gene TRBV30; the D gene is possibly TRBD1 (6 bases). CDR1 and CDR2 (germline): GTSNPN, SVGIG (reference sequence). Trimming stripped 0 bases from V and 5 bases from J, with 16 bases between. The CDR3 covers 15 residues. The CDR3 region has the DNA TGTGCCTGGAGTGTACTCCGGACAGTCCGTACTGAAGCTTTCTTT. This codes for CAWSVLRTVRTEAFF.

In this sample, this clone turned up a few times. The V call is TRBV19, the J call TRBJ1-6, with D maybe TRBD1 (6 bases). V was cut by 9 bases and J by 5 bases, with 14 bases left in between. The CDR3 length is 14 residues. Germline values: CDR1 LNHDA, CDR2 SQIVND (reference sequence). CDR3 amino acids: CASTTGYNNSPLHF. The CDR3 DNA reads TGTGCCAGCACTACAGGGTATAATAATTCACCCCTCCACTTT. Complete variable domain (other parts from reference TRBV19 and TRBJ1-6): DGGITQSPKYLFRKEGQNVTLSCEQNLNHDAMYWYRQDPGQGLRLIYYSQIVNDFQKGDIAEGYSVSREKKESFPLTVTSAQKNPTAFYLCASTTGYNNSPLHFGNGTRLTVT.

This clone was counted once. The CDR3 spells CASSRTGGAEGYTF. DNA for the CDR3: TGTGCCAGCAGTCGTACGGGGGGCGCGGAGGGCTACACCTTC. The chain employs TRBV7-3 and TRBJ1-2, with D perhaps TRBD1 (6 bases). V lost 6 bases to trimming and J lost 8 bases, with 19 bases between them. The CDR3 contains 14 residues. Per germline, CDR1 SGHTA and CDR2 FQGTGA.

V usage is TRBV5-6 and J usage is TRBJ1-4; 10 bases align to TRBD1. The CDR3 consists of 14 residues. Germline CDR1 and CDR2: SGHDT and YYEEEE. Losses at the gene ends were 4 bases for V and 7 bases for J; bases not matched to a gene: 4. CDR3 loop: CASSQRDRGEKLFF. For the CDR3, the DNA is TGTGCCAGCAGCCAGAGGGACAGGGGTGAAAAACTGTTTTTT.

The rearrangement uses TRBV9 and TRBJ2-1; 9 bases match TRBD1. There are 16 residues in the CDR3. The junction had 6 bases not matched to a gene; V was cut back by 0 bases and J by 5 bases. Germline CDR1 and CDR2: SGDLS and YYNGEE. CDR3 residues: CASSVGGRTGDNEQFF. CDR3 nucleotides: TGTGCCAGCAGCGTAGGTGGGAGGACAGGGGACAATGAGCAGTTCTTC.

The chain couples TRBV4-3 to TRBJ2-3, with 11 bases lining up with TRBD1. Germline lookup yields CDR1 LGHNA and CDR2 YSLEER. The J segment lost 5 bases and the V segment lost 0 bases, leaving 4 bases of the junction unmatched. The CDR3 is 16 residues long. The CDR3 DNA sequence: TGCGCCAGCAGCCAAGATCTGGACAGGGGGCGAGATACGCAGTATTTT. It encodes CASSQDLDRGRDTQYF.

The chain recombines TRBV7-9 with TRBJ2-3; 7 bases fit TRBD1. The CDR3 sequence is 13 residues long. J was trimmed by 4 bases and V by 5 bases; bases with no gene match: 3. Germline-derived CDR1 and CDR2 are SEHNR and FQNEAQ (reference sequence). CDR3 residues: CASSPRGPDTQYF. The CDR3 bases are TGTGCCAGCAGCCCGAGGGGGCCAGATACGCAGTATTTT.

This clone was observed a single time. J is TRBJ2-1 and V is TRBV5-8; 9 bases are a match to TRBD1. V dropped 0 bases and J dropped 8; count of bases not matched to a gene: 3. The CDR3 is 14 residues long. Germline V gene lookup returns CDR1 SGHTS and CDR2 YDEGEE. The CDR3 sequence: CASSLGDRADEQFF. The CDR3 DNA follows: TGTGCCAGCAGCTTGGGGGACAGGGCGGATGAGCAGTTCTTC.

This clone was seen only once. The V and J genes are TRBV29-1 and TRBJ1-1, with D uncertain. The germline V gene has CDR1 SQVTM and CDR2 ANQGSEA. The CDR3 is made up of 11 amino acids. V dropped 3 bases and J dropped 3 bases, with 5 bases sitting between them. The CDR3 loop is CSVEVDTEAFF. The CDR3 DNA reads TGCAGCGTTGAGGTAGACACTGAAGCTTTCTTT. Based on the CDR3 plus reference TRBV29-1 and TRBJ1-1, the full variable domain is SAVISQKPSRDICQRGTSLTIQCQVDSQVTMMFWYRQQPGQSLTLIATANQGSEATYESGFVIDKFPISRPNLTFSTLTVSNMSPEDSSIYLCSVEVDTEAFFGQGTRLTVV.

The V and J genes are TRBV30 and TRBJ2-1, with TRBD1 matching over 9 bases. The V gene end was trimmed by 0 bases and the J gene end by 3 bases; junction bases not matched to a gene: 9. Germline CDR1 and CDR2: GTSNPN and SVGIG (reference sequence). This CDR3 spans 17 amino acids. CDR3: CAWSVKPGQGNYNEQFF. CDR3 coding DNA: TGTGCCTGGAGTGTAAAACCCGGACAGGGGAACTACAATGAGCAGTTCTTC.